This T cell receptor (beta chain) was observed in a study of Ad26.COV2.S vaccination and SARS-CoV-2 variants. Overall study context: Recipients of Ad26.COV2.S got it intramuscularly, once or twice 56 days apart.

Treatment here: 15 to 20 received Ad26.COV2.S at low or high dose, single or two shots; five or six received placebo; per-sample allocation not given. Day 63 after the first vaccine or placebo injection was the time point for sampling. Study-wide findings and caveats: Substantial breadth was reportedly displayed by spike-specific CD8+ and CD4+ T cell responses after vaccination. For non-spike TCRs, breadth in vaccine recipients resembled that in placebo recipients.

Clones were sequenced by immunoSEQ multiplex PCR, and TCRdb holds only the in-frame ones, with some missing. The sample includes about 400,000 clones, over 75% of them seen just once. Notes on this clone: The antigen is unknown.

This CDR3 is built from 16 residues. The junction had 7 bases not matched to a gene; V was cut back by 2 bases and J by 0 bases. The V gene's germline CDR1 is SGHDT and CDR2 YYEEEE. The sample was peripheral blood, taken in a trial of Ad26.COV2.S vaccine versus placebo. The clonotype was recovered from a person between 18 and 65 years old who received the Ad26.COV2.S COVID-19 vaccine or a placebo. V and J are TRBV5-6 and TRBJ2-7; the match to TRBD2 covers 8 bases. The CDR3 sequence: CASSLTGLGISYEQYF. For the CDR3, the DNA is TGTGCCAGCAGCTTAACGGGACTAGGAATCTCCTACGAGCAGTACTTC.